This entry is about one TCR beta chain. The sample is drawn from a study of blood T cell repertoires in COVID-19. Turning to the study itself: Some COVID-19 samples were acute and others convalescent; all came from the United States, Italy and Spain. The analysed material was cDNA or gDNA that came from T cells, B-cell-depleted T cells, or PBMCs.

V shed 0 bases, J shed 4 bases, and the junction held 16 bases outside the gene matches. CDR1 is MNHEY, CDR2 SVGEGT, per germline. This CDR3 contains 19 residues. Per the original methods: Estimates of nucleated cell counts were drawn from the amplification of reference gene primers. Here immunoSEQ multiplex PCR was the method, and the copy in TCRdb shows in-frame clones only, minus some. The V and J calls and clone size come from that table; D and trimming were worked out from the DNA. The sample yields approximately 89,000 clones, about 85% seen once. This TCR came from a woman in her 70s with acute or convalescent COVID-19. V and J are TRBV6-2 or TRBV6-3 and TRBJ2-7, with TRBD1 matching 9 bases. Sequenced input: peripheral blood. This chain's CDR3 is CASSYSRYRDRVIGYEQYV. The CDR3 DNA sequence: TGTGCCAGCAGTTACTCGAGGTACCGGGACAGGGTAATAGGGTACGAGCAGTACGTC.